The 17 T cell receptor beta chains below all came from one sample that was sequenced in a study of blood T cell repertoires in COVID-19. Assay used: immunoSEQ multiplex PCR; TCRdb lists only in-frame clones, some missing. Of around 180,000 clones listed, approximately 85% are singletons. The sequenced material came from peripheral blood. The receptors stem from a man aged 60 to 69 with acute or convalescent COVID-19.

In its sample, this clone was seen once. V is TRBV7-2 and J is TRBJ2-3, with D maybe TRBD1 (8 bases). The CDR3 covers 16 residues. Germline CDR1 reads SGHTA; CDR2 reads FQGNSA. V lost 6 bases to trimming and J lost 0 bases, with 16 bases between them. The CDR3 sequence is CASSTQGGISTDTQYF. The CDR3 nucleotides read TGTGCCAGCAGTACACAGGGGGGGATTAGCACAGATACGCAGTATTTT.

The rearrangement links TRBV4-3 to TRBJ2-2, with 10 bases lining up with TRBD2. Germline assignment: CDR1 LGHNA and CDR2 YSLEER. V was clipped by 0 bases and J by 0 bases; unmatched bases: 16. CDR3 length: 22 residues. The CDR3 nucleotides read TGCGCCAGCAGCCAAGATGTGCGGGGGATGGGCCTAGCGGGGGCGAACACCGGGGAGCTGTTTTTT. Amino acids: CASSQDVRGMGLAGANTGELFF.

The chain employs TRBV3-1 (or the pseudogene TRBV3-2) and TRBJ1-1, with a possible D match to TRBD1 (6 bases). CDR1 is LGHDT, CDR2 YNNKEL, per germline (reference sequence). The V gene lost 0 bases and the J gene lost 8 bases, with 10 bases spanning the gap. The CDR3 covers 13 residues. The CDR3 nucleotides read TGTGCCAGCAGCCAAGAATGGGGGCGGGAAGCTTTCTTT. Protein product: CASSQEWGREAFF.

Written as DNA, the CDR3 is TGTGCCAGTAGTATAGATCAGGGGGGGGAGCTGTTTTTT. This translates into CASSIDQGGELFF. This chain joins TRBV19 and TRBJ2-2, with D possibly being TRBD1 (6 bases). This CDR3 is built from 13 residues. The V end was cut by 0 bases, the J end by 8 bases, with 7 bases between. Germline-derived CDR1 and CDR2 are LNHDA and SQIVND (reference sequence). The variable domain in full, with the rest retrieved from reference TRBV19 and TRBJ2-2, is DGGITQSPKYLFRKEGQNVTLSCEQNLNHDAMYWYRQDPGQGLRLIYYSQIVNDFQKGDIAEGYSVSREKKESFPLTVTSAQKNPTAFYLCASSIDQGGELFFGEGSRLTVL.

This chain connects TRBV18 to TRBJ2-7, with 12 nucleotides matching TRBD2. CDR3 length equals 14 residues. The ends lost 6 bases at V and 2 bases at J; junction bases unmatched: 2. Germline V gene data show CDR1 as KGHSH and CDR2 as LQKENI. Written as DNA, the CDR3 is TGTGCCAGCTCTCTAGCGGGAGGGCCCTACGAGCAGTACTTC. Translated, it gives CASSLAGGPYEQYF.

This chain links TRBV5-8 with TRBJ2-1; 10 nucleotides match TRBD1. Germline V CDR1 and CDR2: SGHTS, YDEGEE. The CDR3 length is 15 residues. J lost 8 bases, V lost 2 bases, and 7 bases had no gene match. The CDR3 coding sequence is TGTGCCAGCAGCTTAAAAATGACAGGGGGCGATGAGCAGTTCTTC. Protein product: CASSLKMTGGDEQFF.

This clone was picked up one time. The chain's CDR3 is CASSVGLAGYEQYF. CDR3 sequence (DNA): TGTGCCAGCAGTGTTGGACTAGCGGGGTACGAGCAGTACTTC. The chain is built from TRBV6-2 or TRBV6-3 and TRBJ2-7; 12 bases line up with TRBD2. The V and J ends lost 5 bases and 4 bases, in that order; junction bases with no gene match: 3. CDR3 size: 14 residues. Germline lookup yields CDR1 MNHEY and CDR2 SVGEGT.

This chain uses TRBV11-2 with TRBJ1-6; weak D call: TRBD1 (5 bases). The CDR3 consists of 15 residues. V was pared by 5 bases and J by 7 bases, with 15 bases between. Germline V gene lookup returns CDR1 SGHAT and CDR2 FQNNGV. CDR3 DNA: TGTGCCAGCAGCCGCGGGGGGTCGTGGAATTCACCCCTCCACTTT. It encodes CASSRGGSWNSPLHF.

The sample holds one count of this clone. The CDR3 reads CASSPDRGWTEAFF. As DNA, the CDR3 is TGTGCCAGCAGCCCGGACAGGGGTTGGACTGAAGCTTTCTTT. This chain links TRBV7-2 with TRBJ1-1, with TRBD1 matching over 9 bases. Germline V gene lookup returns CDR1 SGHTA and CDR2 FQGNSA. The CDR3 extends over 14 amino acids. The V and J ends lost 5 bases and 5 bases, in that order; junction bases with no gene match: 6.

This chain links TRBV6-2 or TRBV6-3 with TRBJ2-1; 11 bases fit TRBD2. The CDR3 totals 15 residues. Germline CDR1 MNHEY, CDR2 SVGEGT. V shed 5 bases and J 7 bases; nucleotides not matched to a gene: 7. CDR3 nucleotides: TGTGCCAGCAGTGTGGGACTAGCGGTGGGGAATGAGCAGTTCTTC. Translating gives CASSVGLAVGNEQFF.

The chain links TRBV19 to TRBJ2-1, with a weak D call TRBD2 (5 bases). The CDR3 spans 14 residues. The ends were cut back, 2 bases at V and 3 bases at J, with 8 bases in the middle. Looked up from germline, CDR1 is LNHDA and CDR2 is SQIVND (reference sequence). This chain's CDR3 is CASSIRLFYNEQFF. The CDR3 region has the DNA TGTGCCAGTAGTATACGACTATTCTACAATGAGCAGTTCTTC.

CDR3 coding DNA: TGCGCCAGCAGGACGGGGACTAATGAAAAACTGTTTTTT. It encodes CASRTGTNEKLFF. The chain uses TRBV5-1 and TRBJ1-4; D gene uncertain. The germline gives CDR1 SGHRS, CDR2 YFSETQ. The CDR3 runs 13 residues. Trimming pared 5 bases from V and 2 bases from J, leaving 7 bases between.

The J gene is TRBJ2-5, the V gene TRBV5-1; possible D gene TRBD1, 5 bases. CDR3 length: 12 residues. Germline-derived CDR1 and CDR2 are SGHRS and YFSETQ. Trimming removed 4 bases from V and 7 bases from J, with 11 bases in between. The CDR3 DNA reads as TGCGCCAGCAGCCATGATCAGGGGACCCAGTACTTC. Protein sequence: CASSHDQGTQYF.

The chain combines TRBV21-1 with TRBJ2-4; the table gives TRBD2 as D, unverified against the DNA. TRBV21-1 is a listed pseudogene. The CDR3 length is 16 residues. CDR3 amino acids: CASSRSSGSSKNIQYF. In nucleotides, the CDR3 is TGTGCCAGCAGCCGGTCTAGCGGGAGTTCCAAAAACATTCAGTACTTC.

A few counts support this clone. The chain is built from TRBV6-6 and TRBJ2-7, with 12 bases identical to TRBD2. The CDR3 loop spans 16 amino acids. Germline CDR1 MNHNY, CDR2 SVGAGI (reference sequence). Trimming cost V 0 bases and J 5 bases; bases outside gene matches: 5. The CDR3: CASSYSPTSGGHEQYF. The CDR3 coding sequence is TGTGCCAGCAGTTACTCTCCGACTAGCGGGGGCCACGAGCAGTACTTC.

The chain employs TRBV27 and TRBJ1-1, with D perhaps matching TRBD1 (6 bases). Trimming cost V 6 bases and J 1 base, with 9 bases left between them. The CDR3 is made up of 13 amino acids. The V gene's germline CDR1 is MNHEY and CDR2 SMNVEV (reference sequence). The CDR3 DNA is TGTGCCAGCAGGACGACAGGGAACACTGAAGCTTTCTTT. As protein: CASRTTGNTEAFF.

The chain uses TRBV6-2 or TRBV6-3 and TRBJ2-3; 16 nucleotides match TRBD2. CDR3 size: 18 residues. CDR1 is MNHEY and CDR2 is SVGEGT in the germline V gene. With 2 bases clipped from V and 6 bases from J, the junction kept 8 bases outside the gene matches. CDR3 coding DNA: TGTGCCAGCAGTTACGCCCTCGGGACTAGCGGGGGGGAGGATACGCAGTATTTT. Protein product: CASSYALGTSGGEDTQYF.